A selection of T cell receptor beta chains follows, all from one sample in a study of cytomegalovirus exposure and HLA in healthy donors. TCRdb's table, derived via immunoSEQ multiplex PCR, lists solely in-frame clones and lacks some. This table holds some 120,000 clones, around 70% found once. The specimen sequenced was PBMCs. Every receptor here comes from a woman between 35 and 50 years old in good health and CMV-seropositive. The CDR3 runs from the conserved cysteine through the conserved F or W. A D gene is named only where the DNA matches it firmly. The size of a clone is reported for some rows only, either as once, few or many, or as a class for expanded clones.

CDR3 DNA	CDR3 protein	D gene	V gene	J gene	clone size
TGCGCCAGCAGCAGACGGACAGGGTATAGCGAGAACACTGAAGCTTTCTTT	CASSRRTGYSENTEAFF	TRBD1	TRBV5-1	TRBJ1-1	.
TGTGCCAGCAGCCGGCTAGGACAGGGCACTGAAGCTTTCTTT	CASSRLGQGTEAFF	TRBD1	TRBV14	TRBJ1-1	.
TGTGCCAGCAGTTTAATCGTGAAAAGTTTACAGGCGACAAACTATGGCTACACCTTC	CASSLIVKSLQATNYGYTF	.	TRBV28	TRBJ1-2	few
TGTGCCAGCAGCTCGATGAAGACAGGCAAGAACACTGAAGCTTTCTTT	CASSSMKTGKNTEAFF	.	TRBV11-2	TRBJ1-1	.
TGTGCCAGCCGCTCCCTAGCCGCAGATACGCAGTATTTT	CASRSLAADTQYF	.	TRBV6-1	TRBJ2-3	.
TGTGCCATCAGTGAGTCCGACCAGGTGGGTCAGCCCCAGCATTTT	CAISESDQVGQPQHF	.	TRBV10-3	TRBJ1-5	.
TGTGCCAGCAGCTCTCCAGGGACAGGGATAGGAGAGCAGTACTTC	CASSSPGTGIGEQYF	TRBD1	TRBV7-2	TRBJ2-7	.
TGTGCCAGCTCGGTCGCAGGGGAGACTGAAGCTTTCTTT	CASSVAGETEAFF	.	TRBV18	TRBJ1-1	.
TGTGCCAGCAGCGCACAAGTTGCAACTAATGAAAAACTGTTTTTT	CASSAQVATNEKLFF	.	TRBV5-8	TRBJ1-4	.
TGCACCAGCAGCCAAGCTTCGGCCCCGACGACACATACGCAGTATTTT	CTSSQASAPTTHTQYF	.	TRBV1	TRBJ2-3	.
TGTGCCACCACCGGCGCTAGCGTATACAATGAGCAGTTCTTC	CATTGASVYNEQFF	.	TRBV15	TRBJ2-1	.
TGTGCCAGCAGCAGGGGAGTTAAGGCGGGAGGGCCTAACACCGGGGAGCTGTTTTTT	CASSRGVKAGGPNTGELFF	TRBD2	TRBV7-8	TRBJ2-2	.
TGTGCCAGCAGTCAACAGGGTGGGTTGCCCTACGAGCAGTACTTC	CASSQQGGLPYEQYF	.	TRBV28	TRBJ2-7	.
TGTGCCTGGAGGCGGGACCGATCCTACGAGCAGTACTTC	CAWRRDRSYEQYF	.	TRBV30	TRBJ2-7	.
TGTGCCAGCAGCAACTCGGGACAGGGTTCGGCTGGGGCCAACGTCCTGACTTTC	CASSNSGQGSAGANVLTF	TRBD1	TRBV7-3	TRBJ2-6	few
TGTGCCAGCTCACCCTTAGGACACCAGAACACTGAAGCTTTCTTT	CASSPLGHQNTEAFF	.	TRBV18	TRBJ1-1	.
TGCGCCAGCAGCCAAGAAAGTAGGACAGGGGTCACTGAAGCTTTCTTT	CASSQESRTGVTEAFF	TRBD1	TRBV4-1	TRBJ1-1	.
TGTGCCTGGAGTGCCTCAATGGGACTCTCTTATAGCAATCAGCCCCAGCATTTT	CAWSASMGLSYSNQPQHF	.	TRBV30	TRBJ1-5	few
TGTGCCAGCAGCTCCCTGGCTTTCTTT	CASSSLAFF	.	TRBV7-9	TRBJ1-1	once
TGTGCCATCAGTGAGTATACAGATACCTACGAGCAGTACTTC	CAISEYTDTYEQYF	.	TRBV10-3	TRBJ2-7	.
TGCGCCAGCAGCCATCTGACAGGGGGCTTGAGTTCACCCCTCCACTTT	CASSHLTGGLSSPLHF	TRBD1	TRBV4-3	TRBJ1-6	.
TGCGCCAGCAGCCCGCTAGCGGGGCCCTACACCGGGGAGCTGTTTTTT	CASSPLAGPYTGELFF	TRBD2	TRBV5-1	TRBJ2-2	.
TGTGCCAGCAGCTTGCAGGGGAACACTGAAGCTTTCTTT	CASSLQGNTEAFF	.	TRBV5-4	TRBJ1-1	few
TGTGCCGCGAGTAGGGGGGGCACCTACAATGAGCAGTTCTTC	CAASRGGTYNEQFF	.	TRBV7-9	TRBJ2-1	.
TGTGCCAGCAGCAGGGCCGTCGCCAATCAGCCCCAGCATTTT	CASSRAVANQPQHF	.	TRBV6-5	TRBJ1-5	few
TGTGCCAGCAGTCTCCTATTTCATGGCTACACCTTC	CASSLLFHGYTF	.	TRBV14	TRBJ1-2	.
TGTGCCAGCAGCTTAAATTTTGGGCGGGAGGGCCAGCAGTTCTTC	CASSLNFGREGQQFF	TRBD2	TRBV7-2	TRBJ2-1	.
TGTGCCAGCAGCTTAATGAGGTTTGAGGGTGGTGGCTACACCTTC	CASSLMRFEGGGYTF	.	TRBV7-9	TRBJ1-2	few
TGCGCCAGCAGCTTGGGCGGGACAGGGGAAATTGACGAGCAGTACTTC	CASSLGGTGEIDEQYF	TRBD1	TRBV5-1	TRBJ2-7	.
TGTGCCAGCAGGGCAACCGCTTCGAACACCGGGGAGCTGTTTTTT	CASRATASNTGELFF	.	TRBV7-9	TRBJ2-2	.
TGTGCCAGCAGTTATTACCCAGACTATGGCTACACCTTC	CASSYYPDYGYTF	.	TRBV6-5	TRBJ1-2	.
TGTGCCAGCAGCTCCCCGGGGAACACTGAAGCTTTCTTT	CASSSPGNTEAFF	.	TRBV7-9	TRBJ1-1	few
TGTGCCAGCAGCCGCACAGGCTACCAAGAGACCCAGTACTTC	CASSRTGYQETQYF	.	TRBV5-6	TRBJ2-5	.
TGTGCCAGCAGTCCCCTCAGCGGGGGGACAGATACGCAGTATTTT	CASSPLSGGTDTQYF	TRBD2	TRBV2	TRBJ2-3	.
TGTGCCAGCAGACTTAGCGGGGGAAACTACGAGCAGTACTTC	CASRLSGGNYEQYF	TRBD2	TRBV5-6	TRBJ2-7	.
TGCGCCAGCAGCTTGGGGTCTAGCGGGGCCACAGATACGCAGTATTTT	CASSLGSSGATDTQYF	TRBD2	TRBV5-1	TRBJ2-3	.
TGTGCCAGCAGGGCAGGGGGGACTGTTCGACTGTTTTTT	CASRAGGTVRLFF	TRBD1	TRBV28	TRBJ1-4	.
TGTGCCAGCAGCTCTATAGGGGGCGTCTACGAGCAGTACTTC	CASSSIGGVYEQYF	TRBD1	TRBV7-2	TRBJ2-7	.
TGTGCCAGCAGCTTGGGGCAAGGGAACAATGAGCAGTTCTTC	CASSLGQGNNEQFF	.	TRBV11-3	TRBJ2-1	.
TGCGCCAGCAGCCAAGGCCCCGGGGGGGTTGAAAATTCACCCCTCCACTTT	CASSQGPGGVENSPLHF	.	TRBV4-3	TRBJ1-6	few
TGTGCCAGCAGCTTACAACCAGCGGGAGAGGGAGAGACCCAGTACTTC	CASSLQPAGEGETQYF	TRBD2	TRBV7-9	TRBJ2-5	.
TGTGCCCGACAAGTTAACACAGATACGCAGTATTTT	CARQVNTDTQYF	.	TRBV30	TRBJ2-3	once
TGTGCCAGCAGTGTGGGACAGGGTATCTACGAGCAGTACTTC	CASSVGQGIYEQYF	TRBD1	TRBV6-1	TRBJ2-7	.
TGTGCCGGCCAGGCGAACACTGAAGCTTTCTTT	CAGQANTEAFF	.	TRBV30	TRBJ1-1	.
TGTGCCAGCAGCCCTCAGGGGAGGGTTTCGGAAAAACTGTTTTTT	CASSPQGRVSEKLFF	.	TRBV9	TRBJ1-4	.
TGTGCCAGTAGTAAGAGAGGACTAGCGGGATTTGGCGGGGAGCTGTTTTTT	CASSKRGLAGFGGELFF	TRBD2	TRBV19	TRBJ2-2	.
TGCGCCAGCAGCTTGTTTCAGGGGGCTTTCACTGAAGCTTTCTTT	CASSLFQGAFTEAFF	TRBD1	TRBV5-1	TRBJ1-1	few
TGTGCCATCACCGAAGGGAGCGGGGGGCTCACAGATACGCAGTATTTT	CAITEGSGGLTDTQYF	TRBD2	TRBV10-3	TRBJ2-3	few
TGTGCCAGCAGTTTGGGGGGGGCGCGCTCTGGGGCCAACGTCCTGACTTTC	CASSLGGARSGANVLTF	.	TRBV28	TRBJ2-6	few
TGCAGCGTTGCGGGGGGACCCTACGAGCAGTACTTC	CSVAGGPYEQYF	TRBD2	TRBV29-1	TRBJ2-7	.
TGTGCCAGCAGCAGGACCACAGGGGGCCCTGACTCCTATAATTCACCCCTCCACTTT	CASSRTTGGPDSYNSPLHF	.	TRBV21-1	TRBJ1-6	.